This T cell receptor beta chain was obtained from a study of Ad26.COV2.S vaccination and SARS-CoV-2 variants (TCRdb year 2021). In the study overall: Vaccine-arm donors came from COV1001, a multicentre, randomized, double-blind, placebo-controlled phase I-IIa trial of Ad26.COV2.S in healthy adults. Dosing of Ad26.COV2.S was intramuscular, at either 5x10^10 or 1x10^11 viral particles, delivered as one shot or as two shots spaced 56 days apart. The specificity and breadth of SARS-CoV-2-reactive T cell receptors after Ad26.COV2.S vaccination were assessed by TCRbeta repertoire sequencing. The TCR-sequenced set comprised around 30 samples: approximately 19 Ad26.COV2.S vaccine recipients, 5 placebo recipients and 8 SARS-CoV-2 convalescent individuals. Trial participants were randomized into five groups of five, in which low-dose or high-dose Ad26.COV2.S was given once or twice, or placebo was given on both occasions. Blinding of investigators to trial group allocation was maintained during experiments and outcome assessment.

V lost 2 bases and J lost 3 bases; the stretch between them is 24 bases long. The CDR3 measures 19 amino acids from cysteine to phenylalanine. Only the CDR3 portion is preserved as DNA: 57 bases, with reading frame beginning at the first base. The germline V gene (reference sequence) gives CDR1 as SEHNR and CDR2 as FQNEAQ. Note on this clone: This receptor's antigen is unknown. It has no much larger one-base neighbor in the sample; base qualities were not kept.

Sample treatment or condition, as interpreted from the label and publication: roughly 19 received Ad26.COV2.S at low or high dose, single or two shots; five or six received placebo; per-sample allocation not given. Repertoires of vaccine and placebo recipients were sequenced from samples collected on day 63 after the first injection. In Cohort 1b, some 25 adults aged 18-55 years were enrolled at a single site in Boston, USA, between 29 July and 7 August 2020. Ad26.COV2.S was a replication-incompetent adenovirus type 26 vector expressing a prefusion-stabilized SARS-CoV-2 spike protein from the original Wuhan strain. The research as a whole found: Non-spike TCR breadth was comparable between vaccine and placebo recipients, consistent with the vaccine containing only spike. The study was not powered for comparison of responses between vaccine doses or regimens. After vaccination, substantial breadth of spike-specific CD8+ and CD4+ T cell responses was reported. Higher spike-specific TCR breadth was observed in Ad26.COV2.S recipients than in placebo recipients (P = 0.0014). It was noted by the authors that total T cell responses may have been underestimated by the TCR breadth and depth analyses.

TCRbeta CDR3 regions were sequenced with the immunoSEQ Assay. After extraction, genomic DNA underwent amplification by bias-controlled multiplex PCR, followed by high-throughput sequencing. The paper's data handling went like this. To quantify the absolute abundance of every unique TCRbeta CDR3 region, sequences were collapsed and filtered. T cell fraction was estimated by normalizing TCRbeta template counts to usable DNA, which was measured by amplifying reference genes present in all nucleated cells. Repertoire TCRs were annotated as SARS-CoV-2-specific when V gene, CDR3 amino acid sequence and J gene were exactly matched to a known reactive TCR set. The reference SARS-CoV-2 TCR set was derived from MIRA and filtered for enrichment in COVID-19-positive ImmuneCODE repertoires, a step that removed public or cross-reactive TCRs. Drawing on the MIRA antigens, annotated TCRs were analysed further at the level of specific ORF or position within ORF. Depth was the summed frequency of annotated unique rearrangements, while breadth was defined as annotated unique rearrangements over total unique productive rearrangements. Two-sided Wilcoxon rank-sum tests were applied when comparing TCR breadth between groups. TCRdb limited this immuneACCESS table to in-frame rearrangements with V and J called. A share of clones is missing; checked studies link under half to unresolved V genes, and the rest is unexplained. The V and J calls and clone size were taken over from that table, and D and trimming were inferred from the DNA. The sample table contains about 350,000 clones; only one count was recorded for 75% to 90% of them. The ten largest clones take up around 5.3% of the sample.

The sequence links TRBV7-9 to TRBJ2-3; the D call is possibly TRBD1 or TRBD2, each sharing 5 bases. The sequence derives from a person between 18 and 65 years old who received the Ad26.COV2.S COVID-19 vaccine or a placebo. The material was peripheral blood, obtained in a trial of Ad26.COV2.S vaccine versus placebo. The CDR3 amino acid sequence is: CASSLSPSRVLFLTDTQYF. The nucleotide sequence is TGTGCCAGCAGCTTATCTCCTAGCAGGGTATTGTTTTTGACAGATACGCAGTATTTT.